One T cell receptor beta chain is described in this entry. What it binds is unknown. Primed by a sample-barcoded 5' primer and a J-beta primer mix, a second PCR proceeded for about 6 to 12 cycles. TCRdb re-analysed the 5' RACE reads in MiXCR, keeping a single row per CDR3 protein. Of 1.5 million to 1.9 million distinct CDR3 sequences in the sample, less than 45% were seen once. This record comes from a study of blood T cells in healthy people across ages. Germline CDR1 is DFQATT and CDR2 is SNEGSKA (reference sequence). Trimming took off 6 bases at V and 9 bases at J, with 15 bases between the two ends. The CDR3 length is 12 residues. Findings and limits, study-wide: While age rose, TCR beta diversity per million T cells dropped in a roughly linear way. Greater diversity and more naive CD4+ cells were seen in long-lived donors than in aged donors. Diversity estimates from one million T cells were considered underestimates.

The sequenced material came from blood. This TCR was recovered from a young woman in good health. V gene TRBV20-1 combines with J gene TRBJ2-1, with D uncertain. Written as DNA, the CDR3 is TGCAGTGCCGGGCTAATACAAGGTGAGCAGTTCTTC. Amino acids: CSAGLIQGEQFF.